This TCR beta chain was observed in a study of blood T cells in healthy people across ages. Through a sample-barcoded 5' primer and a J-beta primer mix, a second PCR was run for about 6 to 11 cycles. One entry per CDR3 protein, called by TCRdb with MiXCR from the 5' RACE reads. In the table there are 1,800,000 or so distinct CDR3 sequences, more than 35% of which are singletons. The CDR3 totals 14 residues. Germline V gene lookup returns CDR1 MNHNS and CDR2 SASEGT. V lost 1 base and J lost 5, with 8 bases in between. This clonotype was observed many times. The rearrangement joins TRBV6-1 to TRBJ1-4; D call uncertain. Source material: blood. The TCR originated in a human donor in good health. The CDR3, as DNA: TGTGCCAGCAGTGAAGACCGGGTGAATGAAAAACTGTTTTTT. Translation gives CASSEDRVNEKLFF.